The 21 T cell receptor beta chains below come from one sample, sequenced in a study of cytomegalovirus exposure and HLA in healthy donors. With 60 Vbeta and 13 Jbeta primers, the PCR was carried out. Libraries were prepared by immunoSEQ multiplex PCR; TCRdb keeps only in-frame clonotypes and omits some of them. The repertoire consists of fewer than 200,000 clones, with roughly 87% occurring once and the leading ten covering around 0.21%. Sequenced material: PBMCs. The receptors stem from a girl under three years old in good health and CMV-seronegative.

This rearrangement joins TRBV5-1 to TRBJ2-7; TRBD1 matches at 9 bases. CDR1 is SGHRS and CDR2 is YFSETQ in the germline V gene. The CDR3 runs 15 residues. V shed 0 bases and J 4 bases; nucleotides not matched to a gene: 5. CDR3 loop: CASSLDGTGSYEQYF. The CDR3 coding sequence is TGCGCCAGCAGCTTGGATGGGACAGGGTCTTACGAGCAGTACTTC.

This chain uses TRBV5-1 with TRBJ2-2, with D tentatively TRBD1 (5 bases). Germline V gene lookup returns CDR1 SGHRS and CDR2 YFSETQ. This CDR3 is 15 amino acids long. V was clipped by 0 bases and J by 4 bases, with 10 bases between them. The CDR3 is CASSLVLGPTGELFF. CDR3 bases: TGCGCCAGCAGCTTGGTTCTGGGGCCCACCGGGGAGCTGTTTTTT.

This clone was seen only once. This rearrangement joins TRBV30 to TRBJ2-5, with a possible D match to TRBD1 (6 bases). Trimming took 3 bases from V and 2 from J, leaving 19 bases between them. CDR1 is GTSNPN, CDR2 SVGIG, per germline (reference sequence). The CDR3 has 16 amino acids. CDR3 loop: CAWRGRTAKTQETQYF. The CDR3, as DNA: TGTGCCTGGAGAGGAAGGACAGCGAAAACACAAGAGACCCAGTACTTC.

The genes are TRBV5-6 and TRBJ1-5; D is unresolved. The CDR3 runs to 14 residues. V dropped 0 bases and J dropped 3 bases, with 7 bases sitting between them. The germline V gene encodes CDR1 SGHDT and CDR2 YYEEEE. CDR3 in amino acids: CASSLVADNQPQHF. CDR3 bases: TGTGCCAGCAGCTTGGTGGCGGACAATCAGCCCCAGCATTTT.

The J gene is TRBJ2-7, the V gene TRBV7-2; 9 bases match TRBD2. V shed 5 bases, J shed 6 bases, and the junction held 14 bases outside the gene matches. The CDR3 is 16 residues long. Germline-derived CDR1 and CDR2 are SGHTA and FQGNSA. CDR3 coding DNA: TGTGCCAGCAGCCCCTACCGACTAGCGGCTCGAAGCGAGCAGTACTTC. Protein: CASSPYRLAARSEQYF.

This clone was seen a handful of times. The chain employs TRBV11-2 and TRBJ2-6; D unresolved. CDR1 SGHAT and CDR2 FQNNGV come from the germline V gene. V dropped 5 bases and J dropped 4 bases, with 6 bases sitting between them. The CDR3 consists of 13 residues. CDR3 in amino acids: CASSPGGANVLTF. As DNA, the CDR3 is TGTGCCAGCAGCCCCGGGGGGGCCAACGTCCTGACTTTC.

The CDR3 reads CASSLRDRARNEQYF. CDR3 bases: TGTGCCAGCAGCCTACGGGACAGGGCAAGAAACGAGCAGTACTTC. V gene TRBV7-9 combines with J gene TRBJ2-7; 9 bases align to TRBD1. The CDR3 has 15 amino acids. Germline assignment: CDR1 SEHNR and CDR2 FQNEAQ (reference sequence). J lost 5 bases, V lost 5 bases, and 10 bases had no gene match.

This chain connects TRBV19 to TRBJ2-1; 9 nucleotides agree with TRBD2. CDR3 length: 16 amino acids. Unmatched junction bases numbered 11, after V lost 3 bases and J lost 8 bases. Looked up from germline, CDR1 is LNHDA and CDR2 is SQIVND (reference sequence). The DNA for the CDR3 is TGTGCCAGTAGTATCAGAGTCGGCGGGAGGGCCTATGAGCAGTTCTTC. This translates into CASSIRVGGRAYEQFF. The full variable domain, rest sourced from reference TRBV19 and TRBJ2-1, is DGGITQSPKYLFRKEGQNVTLSCEQNLNHDAMYWYRQDPGQGLRLIYYSQIVNDFQKGDIAEGYSVSREKKESFPLTVTSAQKNPTAFYLCASSIRVGGRAYEQFFGPGTRLTVL.

This sequence joins TRBV4-1 and TRBJ1-2, with 10 bases matching TRBD1. This CDR3 contains 16 residues. The trim removed 1 base at V and 6 bases at J, leaving 8 bases unmatched. Germline-derived CDR1 and CDR2 are MGHRA and YSYEKL. In DNA, the CDR3 is TGCGCCAGCAGCCAAGTGGGGAGACAGGGGGCGGATGGCTACACCTTC. Its translation is CASSQVGRQGADGYTF.

On this clone: The junction shows a germline mismatch at one end, possibly a read error. This sequence joins TRBV30 and TRBJ2-7; 10 positions match TRBD2. The CDR3 is made up of 12 amino acids. Germline-derived CDR1 and CDR2 are GTSNPN and SVGIG (reference sequence). Here the CDR3 DNA reads TGTACCTGGACTAGCGGCTCCTACGAGCAGTACTTC. Amino acid sequence: CTWTSGSYEQYF. The entire variable domain, with the rest obtained from reference TRBV30 and TRBJ2-7, is as follows: SQTIHQWPATLVQPVGSPLSLECTVEGTSNPNLYWYRQAAGRGLQLLFYSVGIGQISSEVPQNLSASRPQDRQFILSSKKLLLSDSGFYLCTWTSGSYEQYFGPGTRLTVT.

The J gene is TRBJ2-1, the V gene TRBV6-5; 13 bases line up with TRBD2. Trimming took 4 bases from V and 7 from J; bases not matched to a gene: 7. The CDR3 loop spans 16 amino acids. Per the germline V gene, CDR1 is MNHEY and CDR2 is SVGAGI. The CDR3 DNA follows: TGTGCCAGCAGTTCCGGACTAGCGGGAGATAAGAATGAGCAGTTCTTC. The encoded protein is CASSSGLAGDKNEQFF.

Points on this clone: Given the absence of the conserved phenylalanine or tryptophan at the CDR3 end, a read error is likely. This chain connects TRBV6-6 to TRBJ1-2, with a weak D call TRBD1 (6 bases). The CDR3 has 12 amino acids. The ends were cut back, 7 bases at V and 8 bases at J, with 14 bases in the middle. Germline CDR1 is MNHNY and CDR2 is SVGAGI (reference sequence). The CDR3 coding sequence is TGTGCCAGCAACAAGGACAGTTGGGGCTACACCCTC. Its protein is CASNKDSWGYTL.

The V call is TRBV6-1, the J call TRBJ2-7, with 9 bases matching TRBD1. Germline V lookup: CDR1 MNHNS, CDR2 SASEGT. The CDR3 runs 15 residues. With 3 bases clipped from V and 3 bases from J, the junction kept 6 bases outside the gene matches. In DNA form, the CDR3 reads TGTGCCAGCAGTGAGAGTGGGACAGGGAACTACGAGCAGTACTTC. Translation gives CASSESGTGNYEQYF.

This clone was seen a few times. The chain joins TRBV9 to TRBJ2-1; TRBD2 agrees at 8 bases. V dropped 0 bases and J dropped 7; count of bases not matched to a gene: 6. Germline V gives CDR1 SGDLS, CDR2 YYNGEE. The CDR3 is made up of 15 amino acids. In nucleotides, the CDR3 is TGTGCCAGCAGCGTAGAAGCGGGAGCATTTAATGAGCAGTTCTTC. This encodes CASSVEAGAFNEQFF.

The V call is TRBV7-3, the J call TRBJ2-2; 8 nucleotides match TRBD1. CDR1 SGHTA and CDR2 FQGTGA come from the germline V gene. V was pared by 5 bases and J by 6 bases, with 8 bases of the junction left unmatched. This CDR3 is built from 15 residues. The CDR3 region is CASSPYSGGPGELFF. The CDR3 DNA sequence: TGTGCCAGCAGCCCCTACTCAGGGGGCCCCGGGGAGCTGTTTTTT.

The chain recombines TRBV12-5 with TRBJ2-7; 7 nucleotides agree with TRBD1. The germline gives CDR1 LGHNT, CDR2 FRNRAP. The CDR3 runs 14 residues. Germline trimming cut 1 base from V and 5 bases from J; bases unmatched to any gene: 5. The chain's CDR3 is CASGLGTDRNEQYF. CDR3 DNA sequence: TGTGCTAGTGGTTTGGGCACGGACAGGAACGAGCAGTACTTC.

The chain couples TRBV19 to TRBJ1-2; 8 nucleotides line up with TRBD1. Per germline, CDR1 LNHDA and CDR2 SQIVND (reference sequence). This CDR3 comprises 15 residues. The ends lost 7 bases at V and 3 bases at J; junction bases unmatched: 10. DNA of the CDR3: TGTGCCAGTACCTGGCGACAGGGGAGTTACTATGGCTACACCTTC. Translation: CASTWRQGSYYGYTF.

The chain is built from TRBV7-6 and TRBJ2-3, with 11 nucleotides matching TRBD2. CDR1 and CDR2 (germline): SGHVS, FNYEAQ. This CDR3 spans 16 amino acids. The ends lost 4 bases at V and 2 bases at J; junction bases unmatched: 5. This CDR3 is CASSSSTSGITDTQYF. The CDR3 nucleotides read TGTGCCAGCAGCTCGTCGACTAGCGGGATCACAGATACGCAGTATTTT. Filled out from reference TRBV7-6 and TRBJ2-3, the complete variable domain reads GAGVSQSPRYKVTKRGQDVALRCDPISGHVSLYWYRQALGQGPEFLTYFNYEAQQDKSGLPNDRFSAERPEGSISTLTIQRTEQRDSAMYRCASSSSTSGITDTQYFGPGTRLTVL.

This chain connects TRBV7-2 to TRBJ2-4, with TRBD2 matching 7 bases. The CDR3 covers 13 residues. The trim removed 0 bases at V and 10 bases at J, leaving 3 bases unmatched. Germline V CDR1 and CDR2: SGHTA, FQGNSA. The CDR3 DNA is TGTGCCAGCAGCTTAGCAGAAGCGGGAATTCAGTACTTC. Translation: CASSLAEAGIQYF.

The genes are TRBV6-5 and TRBJ2-3, with D unresolved. The CDR3 extends over 15 amino acids. Germline values: CDR1 MNHEY, CDR2 SVGAGI. Trimming shortened V by 0 bases and J by 4 bases, and 11 bases separated the two germline ends. CDR3: CASSYSSLRPDTQYF. The CDR3 DNA follows: TGTGCCAGCAGTTACTCAAGCCTACGCCCAGATACGCAGTATTTT.

The J gene is TRBJ2-7, the V gene TRBV7-6, with 8 bases identical to TRBD2. The CDR3 has 14 amino acids. CDR1 is SGHVS and CDR2 is FNYEAQ in the germline V gene. The ends lost 6 bases at V and 5 bases at J; junction bases unmatched: 9. CDR3 in DNA: TGTGCCAGCAGTCAGGAAAGCGGGAGTAACGAGCAGTACTTC. Protein: CASSQESGSNEQYF.